This T cell receptor (beta chain) emerged from a study of CXCR3-negative and CXCR3-positive naive CD8 T cells. TRB cDNA was prepared as libraries by UMI-labeled 5' RACE. Reanalyzing the 5' RACE reads, TCRdb keeps one entry per CDR3 protein, without DNA. The table lists 90,000 to 95,000 distinct CDR3 sequences. The germline gives CDR1 MNHEY, CDR2 SVGAGI. The CDR3 loop spans 14 amino acids. The origin of this receptor is a human donor in good health. Some clones in this sample may be carry-over from other donors' samples. V and J are TRBV6-5 and TRBJ2-1. Sequencing was performed on naive CXCR3- CD8+ T cells from blood. The subset: CD45RO-CCR7+CD27+CD95- naive CD8+ T cells lacking CXCR3 (TNR3-). CDR3 amino acids: CASSYLGSYNEQFF.